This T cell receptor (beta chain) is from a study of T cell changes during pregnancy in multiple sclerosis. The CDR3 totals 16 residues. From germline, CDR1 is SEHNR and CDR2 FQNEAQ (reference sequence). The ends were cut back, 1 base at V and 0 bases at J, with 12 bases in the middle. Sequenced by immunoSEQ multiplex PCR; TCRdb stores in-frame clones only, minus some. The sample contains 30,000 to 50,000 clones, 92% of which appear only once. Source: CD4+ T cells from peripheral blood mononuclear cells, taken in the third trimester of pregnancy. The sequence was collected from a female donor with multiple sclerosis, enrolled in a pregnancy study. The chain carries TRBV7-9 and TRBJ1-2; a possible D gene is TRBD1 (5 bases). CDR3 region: CASSLGGAEANYGYTF. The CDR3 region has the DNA TGTGCCAGCAGCTTAGGTGGGGCGGAAGCTAACTATGGCTACACCTTC. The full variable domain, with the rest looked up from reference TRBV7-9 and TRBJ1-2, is DTGVSQNPRHKITKRGQNVTFRCDPISEHNRLYWYRQTLGQGPEFLTYFQNEAQLEKSRLLSDRFSAERPKGSFSTLEIQRTEQGDSAMYLCASSLGGAEANYGYTFGSGTRLTVV.